This T cell receptor beta chain was documented in a study of cytomegalovirus exposure and HLA in healthy donors. The PCR made use of 60 Vbeta and 13 Jbeta primers. Clones were read by immunoSEQ multiplex PCR, and TCRdb kept only the in-frame ones, dropping some. The sample has 100,000 to 150,000 clones, roughly 80% seen once; the top ten hold more than 0.9%. The CDR3 has 13 residues. Germline V gene sequence: CDR1 LGHNA, CDR2 YNFKEQ. Trimming stripped 0 bases from V and 4 bases from J, with 3 bases between. The clonotype originates from a boy aged 5 to 17 in good health and CMV-seronegative. The chain has TRBV4-2 and TRBJ2-2; no clear D. The specimen was PBMCs. The CDR3 sequence is CASSQDRTGELFF. CDR3 in DNA: TGTGCCAGCAGCCAAGACCGCACCGGGGAGCTGTTTTTT.